The 20 T cell receptor beta chains given below trace back to one sample, sequenced in a study of spatial heterogeneity in lung cancer. Broader study findings: Mutation counts in tumors were tracked by counts of expanded intratumoral alpha and beta TCRs.

Their recognized antigens are unknown. Time point given: sample taken at primary tumor resection. TCRdb reprocessed the 5' RACE reads via MiXCR and lists one record per CDR3 protein. The sample shows more than 2,000 distinct CDR3 sequences, 35% to 40% of them seen only once. The sequencing used lung tumor tissue, collected at surgery. The source is a male donor with early-stage non-small cell lung cancer.

This clonotype is medium-sized in the sample. A read error may produce the germline difference seen at one junction end. The chain joins TRBV7-2 to TRBJ1-6; the D is unclear. Per germline, CDR1 SGHTA and CDR2 FQGNSA. CDR3 length: 12 residues. The CDR3 protein is CASSIAISPLHF. The CDR3 DNA reads TGTGCCAGCAGCATAGCGATCTCACCCCTCCACTTT. Filled out from reference TRBV7-2 and TRBJ1-6, the complete variable domain reads GAGVSQSPSNKVTEKGKDVELRCDPISGHTALYWYRQSLGQGLEFLIYFQGNSAPDKSGLPSDRFSAERTGGSVSTLTIQRTQQEDSAVYLCASSIAISPLHFGNGTRLTVT.

This clonotype was counted only a few times. The genes are TRBV29-1 and TRBJ1-1; no clear D. Germline CDR1 and CDR2: SQVTM and ANQGSEA. Trimming took off 4 bases at V and 1 base at J, with 4 bases between the two ends. This CDR3 has 11 residues. The CDR3 is CSVGQNTEAFF. The CDR3 nucleotides are TGCAGCGTTGGACAGAACACTGAAGCTTTCTTT.

This clonotype has a handful of counts. V usage is TRBV29-1 and J usage is TRBJ2-5; TRBD1 matches 9 bases. The CDR3 has 13 residues. Germline CDR1 reads SQVTM; CDR2 reads ANQGSEA. Unmatched junction bases numbered 5, after V lost 5 bases and J lost 4 bases. CDR3 sequence reads: CSVTRTGVETQYF. DNA for the CDR3: TGCAGCGTTACCAGGACAGGGGTAGAGACCCAGTACTTC. Complete variable domain (other parts from reference TRBV29-1 and TRBJ2-5): SAVISQKPSRDICQRGTSLTIQCQVDSQVTMMFWYRQQPGQSLTLIATANQGSEATYESGFVIDKFPISRPNLTFSTLTVSNMSPEDSSIYLCSVTRTGVETQYFGPGTRLLVL.

By sample fraction, this clonotype is medium-sized. The chain couples TRBV5-6 to TRBJ2-5, with a tentative D call TRBD2 (5 bases). Between the trimmed V and J ends, which lost 0 bases and 9 bases, there was a span of 6 bases. Germline V gene lookup returns CDR1 SGHDT and CDR2 YYEEEE. The CDR3 is 11 amino acids. CDR3 residues: CASSLGESQYF. The CDR3 DNA sequence: TGTGCCAGCAGCTTGGGGGAGTCCCAGTACTTC.

The chain joins TRBV5-1 to TRBJ1-2; D is unclear. This CDR3 is 15 amino acids long. CDR1 and CDR2 from the germline V gene are SGHRS and YFSETQ. The V and J ends lost 1 base and 2 bases respectively, with 12 bases between them. CDR3 sequence: CASSLSAGENYGYTF. In nucleotides, the CDR3 is TGCGCCAGCAGCTTGTCGGCAGGAGAAAACTATGGCTACACCTTC.

In its sample, this clonotype is medium-sized. The rearrangement joins TRBV7-9 to TRBJ2-1; D is uncertain. V dropped 2 bases and J dropped 6 bases, with 2 bases sitting between them. Germline CDR1 SEHNR, CDR2 FQNEAQ (reference sequence). CDR3 size: 11 residues. CDR3 sequence (DNA): TGTGCCAGCAGCTTAAGCAATGAGCAGTTCTTC. It encodes CASSLSNEQFF.

This chain uses TRBV18 with TRBJ2-5, with 8 positions matching TRBD1. The V segment lost 1 base and the J segment 2 bases; nucleotides outside the gene matches: 9. This CDR3 is built from 17 residues. Per germline, CDR1 KGHSH and CDR2 LQKENI. The CDR3 DNA reads TGTGCCAGCTCACCACTACCTGGACAGGGCGCACAAGAGACCCAGTACTTC. Its protein product is CASSPLPGQGAQETQYF.

This clonotype rates as large. V is TRBV10-2 and J is TRBJ2-5, with TRBD1 identical over 7 bases. Germline V CDR1 and CDR2: WSHSY, SAAADI. V was clipped by 3 bases and J by 4 bases; unmatched bases: 11. The CDR3 runs to 16 residues. The CDR3 protein is CASSDTGRGSAETQYF. CDR3 in DNA: TGCGCCAGCAGTGACACCGGCAGGGGGTCGGCAGAGACCCAGTACTTC.

The CDR3 DNA sequence: TGTGCCAGCAGTTTTACAGGGATCAACACTGAAGCTTTCTTT. Its translation is CASSFTGINTEAFF. The chain recombines TRBV6-2 or TRBV6-3 with TRBJ1-1, with TRBD1 as a possible D gene (6 bases). This CDR3 region has 14 residues. Germline values: CDR1 MNHEY, CDR2 SVGEGT. The V gene lost 4 bases and the J gene lost 2 bases, with 11 bases spanning the gap.

The J gene is TRBJ2-5, the V gene TRBV5-1, with a weak D call TRBD1 (6 bases). Germline V gene lookup returns CDR1 SGHRS and CDR2 YFSETQ. The V gene lost 1 base and the J gene lost 2 bases, with 15 bases spanning the gap. This CDR3 is built from 16 residues. The CDR3 sequence is CASSLLTGVKQETQYF. The CDR3 DNA follows: TGCGCCAGCAGCTTGCTGACAGGAGTTAAGCAAGAGACCCAGTACTTC.

This clonotype was recorded at least ten times. The V call is TRBV7-2, the J call TRBJ2-1, with D possibly being TRBD2 (5 bases). Germline V gene sequence: CDR1 SGHTA, CDR2 FQGNSA. There are 17 residues in the CDR3. V shed 5 bases and J shed 0 bases, with 17 bases lying between them. CDR3 coding DNA: TGTGCCAGCAGCCCCATCTTACTAGTGGGCTCCTACAATGAGCAGTTCTTC. It specifies CASSPILLVGSYNEQFF.

V usage is TRBV6-2 or TRBV6-3 and J usage is TRBJ2-7; no firm D call. The V end was cut by 0 bases, the J end by 7 bases, with 10 bases between. The germline V gene encodes CDR1 MNHEY and CDR2 SVGEGT. CDR3 length: 13 residues. CDR3 nucleotide sequence: TGTGCCAGCAGTTACTCGGAAGCCGGGGAGCAGTACGTC. Its translation: CASSYSEAGEQYV.

V and J are TRBV20-1 and TRBJ2-3; D possibly corresponds to TRBD2 (6 bases). CDR3 size: 15 residues. Trimming shortened V by 1 base and J by 4 bases, and 15 bases separated the two germline ends. Looked up from germline, CDR1 is DFQATT and CDR2 is SNEGSKA (reference sequence). CDR3 sequence (DNA): TGCAGTGCTAGAGGGGGGAGCGGGTTAGCAGATACGCAGTATTTT. Residues: CSARGGSGLADTQYF.

The chain carries TRBV7-2 and TRBJ2-5, with 7 nucleotides matching TRBD2. Germline lookup yields CDR1 SGHTA and CDR2 FQGNSA. Germline trimming cut 3 bases from V and 5 bases from J; bases unmatched to any gene: 6. This CDR3 spans 14 amino acids. The CDR3 region has the DNA TGTGCCAGCAGCTTCCCTGGGAGGGTGGAGACCCAGTACTTC. Translation: CASSFPGRVETQYF.

The rearrangement joins TRBV18 to TRBJ2-5; D ambiguous. From germline, CDR1 is KGHSH and CDR2 LQKENI. The CDR3 extends over 15 amino acids. The V end lost 0 bases, the J end lost 0 bases, and 8 bases lay between the germline ends. CDR3 region: CASSPPGRNQETQYF. The CDR3 region has the DNA TGTGCCAGCTCACCACCTGGACGAAACCAAGAGACCCAGTACTTC.

This clonotype is judged large (0.1 to 1%). The rearrangement uses TRBV12-3 or TRBV12-4 and TRBJ2-1; tentatively, D is TRBD2 (7 bases). The CDR3 loop spans 13 amino acids. V was pared by 7 bases and J by 6 bases, with 13 bases between. As DNA, the CDR3 is TGTGCCAGCACCCGGGGAGGGGGCAATGAGCAGTTCTTC. Its protein is CASTRGGGNEQFF.

This clonotype is termed medium-sized. V is TRBV6-1 and J is TRBJ2-1; D tentatively fits TRBD1 or TRBD2 (5 bases each). CDR1 is MNHNS and CDR2 is SASEGT in the germline V gene. Trimming pared 8 bases from V and 0 bases from J, leaving 8 bases between. CDR3 length equals 13 residues. This CDR3 reads CASSGASYNEQFF. DNA of the CDR3: TGTGCCAGCTCCGGGGCCTCCTACAATGAGCAGTTCTTC.

The chain uses TRBV29-1 and TRBJ1-1; D call uncertain. The ends were cut back, 3 bases at V and 2 bases at J, with 4 bases in the middle. This CDR3 is 11 amino acids long. Germline values: CDR1 SQVTM, CDR2 ANQGSEA. This chain's CDR3 is CSVDTNTEAFF. The CDR3, as DNA: TGCAGCGTTGACACCAACACTGAAGCTTTCTTT.

This clonotype was observed a few times. The chain joins TRBV27 to TRBJ2-1, with D unclear. Trimming stripped 0 bases from V and 10 bases from J, with 7 bases between. This CDR3 comprises 12 residues. Germline assignment: CDR1 MNHEY and CDR2 SMNVEV (reference sequence). The CDR3 DNA sequence: TGTGCCAGCAGTTTATCGCAACGGGAGCAGTTCTTC. Its translation is CASSLSQREQFF.

CDR3 DNA: TGTGCCAGCAGTGGTACAGGGGGCAAGGACACTGAAGCTTTCTTT. It specifies CASSGTGGKDTEAFF. The chain uses TRBV6-5 and TRBJ1-1, with TRBD1 matching over 9 bases. CDR3 size: 15 residues. V gave up 5 bases and J gave up 3 bases; unmatched junction bases: 7. Germline assignment: CDR1 MNHEY and CDR2 SVGAGI.